Each of the 30 T cell receptor beta chains below was sequenced from the same sample in a study of post-analysis software for immune sequencing data. Study-wide points: Relative to controls, patients had 5 or 6 TRBV segments at higher frequency, with TRBV5-6, TRBV5-1 and TRBV20-1 among these.

Libraries were made from TCR beta cDNA, and they carried unique molecular identifiers. From the PCR reads, TCRdb called clonotypes with MiXCR, one entry per CDR3 protein. This table has about 460,000 distinct CDR3 sequences, nearly 45% appearing once. Their antigens remain unidentified. Material for sequencing was blood. Receptors were obtained from a girl aged 10-17 years with multiple sclerosis.

This clonotype was seen just once. V and J are TRBV6-5 and TRBJ2-3; D unresolved. Germline V CDR1 and CDR2: MNHEY, SVGAGI. Deletions cut 6 bases from V and 6 bases from J, with 13 bases between. The CDR3 totals 13 residues. The CDR3 spells CASSSTFKDTQYF. The CDR3, as DNA: TGTGCCAGCAGCTCGACGTTTAAGGATACGCAGTATTTT.

The CDR3 protein is CASSYRDSPQFF. CDR3 in DNA: TGTGCCAGCAGTTACAGGGACAGCCCTCAGTTCTTC. This chain uses TRBV6-6 with TRBJ2-1, with 7 bases identical to TRBD1. The trim removed 2 bases at V and 13 bases at J, leaving 5 bases unmatched. Germline V gene data show CDR1 as MNHNY and CDR2 as SVGAGI (reference sequence). The CDR3 loop spans 12 amino acids.

The gene calls are TRBV4-2 and TRBJ2-1, with TRBD1 matching 10 bases. The CDR3 runs to 18 residues. Trimming removed 1 base from V and 5 bases from J; junction bases left unmatched: 11. CDR1 is LGHNA and CDR2 is YNFKEQ in the germline V gene. CDR3 bases: TGTGCCAGCAGCCAAGTTTTGGCGGGACAGGGGCCGAACAATGAGCAGTTCTTC. Its translation is CASSQVLAGQGPNNEQFF.

This clonotype was detected only a few times. DNA for the CDR3: TGCGCCAGCAGCTTGGTTGGGGGAGATACGCAGTATTTT. It encodes CASSLVGGDTQYF. V is TRBV5-1 and J is TRBJ2-3, with D perhaps being TRBD1 or TRBD2 (5 bases each). The CDR3 length is 13 residues. Germline V gives CDR1 SGHRS, CDR2 YFSETQ. V was cut by 0 bases and J by 5 bases, with 7 bases left in between.

This rearrangement joins TRBV9 to TRBJ2-3; 12 bases align to TRBD2. The CDR3 has 15 amino acids. With 4 bases clipped from V and 5 bases from J, the junction kept 5 bases outside the gene matches. The germline gives CDR1 SGDLS, CDR2 YYNGEE. The CDR3 sequence is CASSQLAGGGDTQYF. The CDR3 nucleotides are TGTGCCAGCAGCCAGCTAGCGGGAGGGGGAGATACGCAGTATTTT. Using reference TRBV9 and TRBJ2-3 for the parts outside the CDR3, the full variable domain is DSGVTQTPKHLITATGQRVTLRCSPRSGDLSVYWYQQSLDQGLQFLIQYYNGEERAKGNILERFSAQQFPDLHSELNLSSLELGDSALYFCASSQLAGGGDTQYFGPGTRLTVL.

The chain recombines TRBV29-1 with TRBJ2-1; D uncertain. V lost 0 bases and J lost 5, with 11 bases in between. CDR1 and CDR2 (germline): SQVTM, ANQGSEA. This CDR3 contains 14 residues. The CDR3 sequence is CSVEEILVHNEQFF. CDR3 nucleotide sequence: TGCAGCGTTGAAGAGATCCTAGTCCACAATGAGCAGTTCTTC.

This chain uses TRBV10-3 with TRBJ2-5, with D hard to call. Looked up from germline, CDR1 is ENHRY and CDR2 is SYGVKD. Deletions cut 3 bases from V and 5 bases from J, with 10 bases between. The CDR3 spans 13 residues. CDR3 loop: CAISDGDGETQYF. The CDR3 DNA follows: TGTGCCATCAGTGATGGGGATGGGGAGACCCAGTACTTC.

The CDR3 reads CSARGGGTNYEQYF. The CDR3 DNA follows: TGCAGTGCTAGGGGCGGGGGGACTAACTACGAGCAGTACTTC. The chain is built from TRBV20-1 and TRBJ2-7; 8 bases are shared with TRBD2. This CDR3 is 14 amino acids long. The germline gives CDR1 DFQATT, CDR2 SNEGSKA (reference sequence). V lost 3 bases to trimming and J lost 3 bases; unmatched junction nucleotides: 7.

The chain has TRBV10-3 and TRBJ1-1, with D unresolved. V was trimmed by 5 bases and J by 1 base, leaving 5 bases between them. This CDR3 comprises 12 residues. Germline assignment: CDR1 ENHRY and CDR2 SYGVKD. The CDR3 loop is CAISSGNTEAFF. The CDR3 DNA reads TGTGCCATCAGTTCAGGGAACACTGAAGCTTTCTTT.

The rearrangement joins TRBV29-1 to TRBJ1-2; a weak D match, TRBD1 (6 bases). V was trimmed by 7 bases and J by 8 bases, leaving 17 bases between them. Germline V gene data show CDR1 as SQVTM and CDR2 as ANQGSEA. The CDR3 extends over 12 amino acids. Written as DNA, the CDR3 is TGCAGCGCCCCCGGGACAAGGCGGGGCTACACCTTC. Its protein is CSAPGTRRGYTF.

The table lists this clonotype with many counts. This chain connects TRBV2 to TRBJ2-1, with D unresolved. Trimming pared 7 bases from V and 15 bases from J, leaving 19 bases between. CDR3 length equals 12 residues. Germline CDR1 is SNHLY and CDR2 is FYNNEI. CDR3 in amino acids: CASNLYNSLLFF. CDR3 nucleotides: TGTGCCAGCAATCTATACAACTCCTTGTTGTTCTTC.

The CDR3 spells CASSSSGGYDTQYF. In DNA form, the CDR3 reads TGCGCCAGCAGCTCTTCGGGGGGTTACGATACGCAGTATTTT. The rearrangement links TRBV5-1 to TRBJ2-3, with TRBD2 identical over 7 bases. The CDR3 loop spans 14 amino acids. With 3 bases clipped from V and 6 bases from J, the junction kept 7 bases outside the gene matches. CDR1 is SGHRS and CDR2 is YFSETQ in the germline V gene.

The CDR3 nucleotides are TGTGCCAGCAGTTTAGGGGCTAGCGGGGGGGGAGAGACCCAGTACTTC. This gives the protein CASSLGASGGGETQYF. V usage is TRBV12-3 or TRBV12-4 and J usage is TRBJ2-7; TRBD2 agrees at 12 bases. The DNA end lines up better with TRBJ2-5; the J call may be wrong. The CDR3 has 16 residues.

This clonotype was counted ten times or more. The chain has TRBV4-3 and TRBJ1-4; D is possibly TRBD1 (5 bases). This CDR3 has 17 amino acids. Germline-derived CDR1 and CDR2 are LGHNA and YSLEER. V gave up 0 bases and J gave up 0 bases, with 11 bases separating them. In DNA, the CDR3 is TGCGCCAGCAGCCAAGAGGGACCGTGGGCAACTAATGAAAAACTGTTTTTT. Residues: CASSQEGPWATNEKLFF.

This clonotype was counted only a few times. The chain couples TRBV29-1 to TRBJ1-2, with D possibly being TRBD1 (6 bases). The V end lost 0 bases, the J end lost 8 bases, and 10 bases lay between the germline ends. Germline V CDR1 and CDR2: SQVTM, ANQGSEA. The CDR3 is 12 amino acids. CDR3 bases: TGCAGCGTTGAAGAGGCAGGGGAAGGCTACACCTTC. Amino acid sequence: CSVEEAGEGYTF.

The chain carries TRBV29-1 and TRBJ2-3; 7 positions agree with TRBD2. The CDR3 sequence is 13 residues long. CDR1 is SQVTM and CDR2 is ANQGSEA in the germline V gene. Trimming at V came to 3 bases and at J to 5 bases, leaving 5 bases not matched to a gene. The chain's CDR3 is CSVEAGAGDTQYF. In DNA, the CDR3 is TGCAGCGTTGAGGCGGGAGCGGGAGATACGCAGTATTTT.

The chain links TRBV7-9 to TRBJ2-4, with TRBD2 identical over 14 bases. The CDR3 loop spans 16 amino acids. Trimming removed 5 bases from V and 6 bases from J; junction bases left unmatched: 6. Germline lookup yields CDR1 SEHNR and CDR2 FQNEAQ (reference sequence). The CDR3: CASSRRLAGGPNIQYF. In DNA form, the CDR3 reads TGTGCCAGCAGCCGGCGACTAGCGGGAGGGCCAAACATTCAGTACTTC.

This clonotype was found a few times. Sequence at one end of the junction differs from germline and may be a read error. The chain joins TRBV15 to TRBJ2-7; D not certain. CDR1 and CDR2 from the germline V gene are LNHNV and YYDKDF (reference sequence). The CDR3 has 15 residues. The CDR3 DNA reads as TGTGCCACCAGCGGAGAGCCGGGTACGATCTACGAGCAGTACTTC. It translates to CATSGEPGTIYEQYF.

The rearrangement links TRBV6-1 to TRBJ2-6; D is ambiguous. This CDR3 comprises 17 residues. V dropped 9 bases and J dropped 0 bases, with 18 bases sitting between them. In germline, CDR1 is MNHNS, CDR2 SASEGT. The CDR3, as DNA: TGTGCCAGTAGAAAGGGAAAAACCAACTCTGGGGCCAACGTCCTGACTTTC. Its protein product is CASRKGKTNSGANVLTF.

This chain uses TRBV7-9 with TRBJ1-5; D is perhaps TRBD1 (6 bases). V was trimmed by 1 base and J by 6 bases, leaving 13 bases between them. Germline V gene sequence: CDR1 SEHNR, CDR2 FQNEAQ (reference sequence). This CDR3 spans 15 amino acids. The CDR3 region has the DNA TGTGCCAGCAGCTTAGAGGGACAAAGGGGTCAGCCCCAGCATTTT. This sequence encodes CASSLEGQRGQPQHF. The full variable domain, rest sourced from reference TRBV7-9 and TRBJ1-5, is DTGVSQNPRHKITKRGQNVTFRCDPISEHNRLYWYRQTLGQGPEFLTYFQNEAQLEKSRLLSDRFSAERPKGSFSTLEIQRTEQGDSAMYLCASSLEGQRGQPQHFGDGTRLSIL.

The chain joins TRBV2 to TRBJ1-2, with D perhaps matching TRBD1 (5 bases). The CDR3 is 13 amino acids. V lost 3 bases and J 5 bases, leaving 10 bases between the germline ends. The germline CDR1 and CDR2 sequences are SNHLY and FYNNEI. The CDR3 here is CASSESREYGYTF. In DNA form, the CDR3 reads TGTGCCAGCAGTGAGAGCAGGGAATATGGCTACACCTTC.

The chain carries TRBV5-5 and TRBJ1-4; 7 bases fit TRBD1. Germline CDR1 SGHKS, CDR2 YYEKEE (reference sequence). V gave up 2 bases and J gave up 0 bases; unmatched junction bases: 4. The CDR3 sequence is 16 residues long. CDR3 nucleotide sequence: TGTGCCAGCAGCTTAAGACAGGGTACAACTAATGAAAAACTGTTTTTT. The encoded protein is CASSLRQGTTNEKLFF. Together with reference TRBV5-5 and TRBJ1-4, the CDR3 gives the full variable domain: DAGVTQSPTHLIKTRGQQVTLRCSPISGHKSVSWYQQVLGQGPQFIFQYYEKEERGRGNFPDRFSARQFPNYSSELNVNALLLGDSALYLCASSLRQGTTNEKLFFGSGTQLSVL.

V is TRBV20-1 and J is TRBJ2-7; TRBD2 agrees at 7 bases. Germline V gene lookup returns CDR1 DFQATT and CDR2 SNEGSKA (reference sequence). J was trimmed by 0 bases and V by 7 bases; bases with no gene match: 6. The length of the CDR3 is 13 residues. This CDR3 reads CSVSGISSYEQYF. The CDR3 nucleotides are TGCAGTGTAAGCGGGATAAGCTCCTACGAGCAGTACTTC.

This clonotype was detected only a few times. The chain employs TRBV29-1 and TRBJ2-1; 10 nucleotides agree with TRBD1. The ends lost 4 bases at V and 1 base at J; junction bases unmatched: 7. Per the germline V gene, CDR1 is SQVTM and CDR2 is ANQGSEA. The CDR3 sequence is 16 residues long. CDR3 region: CSVVPGTGESYNEQFF. The CDR3 DNA sequence: TGCAGCGTTGTTCCCGGGACAGGGGAGTCCTACAATGAGCAGTTCTTC.

There are a few counts of this clonotype. The rearrangement links TRBV5-1 to TRBJ2-5; 13 bases match TRBD2. CDR3 length: 20 amino acids. Germline V gives CDR1 SGHRS, CDR2 YFSETQ. With 0 bases clipped from V and 0 bases from J, the junction kept 11 bases outside the gene matches. Written as DNA, the CDR3 is TGCGCCAGCAGCTTGGCCCTGTCTACTAGCGGGAGGGCTTACCAAGAGACCCAGTACTTC. Translation gives CASSLALSTSGRAYQETQYF.

In the case of this clonotype: Sequence at one end of the junction differs from germline and may be a read error. The chain's CDR3 is CACSFERDEQYF. CDR3 nucleotide sequence: TGTGCCTGCAGTTTTGAGCGGGACGAGCAGTACTTC. The chain carries TRBV28 and TRBJ2-4; a possible D gene is TRBD2 (6 bases). The DNA end favors TRBJ2-7, so the J call may be wrong. There are 12 residues in the CDR3. The germline gives CDR1 MDHEN, CDR2 SYDVKM.

The table lists this clonotype with a few counts. This chain's CDR3 is CSARDPAGGGYEQYF. The CDR3 nucleotides read TGCAGTGCTAGAGATCCAGCGGGAGGCGGGTATGAGCAGTACTTC. The rearrangement uses TRBV20-1 and TRBJ2-7, with 9 bases that match TRBD2. J was trimmed by 7 bases and V by 0 bases; bases with no gene match: 10. Looked up from germline, CDR1 is DFQATT and CDR2 is SNEGSKA (reference sequence). The CDR3 covers 15 residues.

This chain links TRBV5-1 with TRBJ2-5; TRBD1 matches at 12 bases. The ends lost 4 bases at V and 11 bases at J; junction bases unmatched: 12. This CDR3 spans 15 amino acids. CDR1 and CDR2 from the germline V gene are SGHRS and YFSETQ. The CDR3 nucleotides read TGCGCCAGCAGCGGAGGGGACAGGGGGCTGGAAGAGCAGTACTTC. This translates into CASSGGDRGLEEQYF. The whole variable domain, filled in from reference TRBV5-1 and TRBJ2-5, reads KAGVTQTPRYLIKTRGQQVTLSCSPISGHRSVSWYQQTPGQGLQFLFEYFSETQRNKGNFPGRFSGRQFSNSRSEMNVSTLELGDSALYLCASSGGDRGLEEQYFGPGTRLLVL.

This clonotype was detected many times. This chain connects TRBV29-1 to TRBJ2-7; D call uncertain. The germline gives CDR1 SQVTM, CDR2 ANQGSEA. The CDR3 extends over 11 amino acids. Trimming removed 4 bases from V and 1 base from J, with 5 bases in between. CDR3 sequence reads: CSVGESYEQYF. CDR3 DNA: TGCAGCGTTGGTGAATCCTACGAGCAGTACTTC.

The chain is built from TRBV5-5 and TRBJ2-7; D gene uncertain. The J call may be faulty, since TRBJ2-5 better matches the DNA end. This CDR3 comprises 13 residues. The germline V gene has CDR1 SGHKS and CDR2 YYEKEE (reference sequence). The CDR3 loop is CASSGPQKETQYF. The CDR3 DNA follows: TGTGCCAGCAGCGGACCACAGAAAGAGACCCAGTACTTC.